This TCR beta chain was observed in a study of blood T cell repertoires in COVID-19. Background on the study: The United States, Italy and Spain provided the acute and convalescent COVID-19 samples. Sources were T cells, B-cell-depleted T cells, or PBMCs; the material itself was cDNA or gDNA.

Authors' methods: Nucleated cell counts were estimated from reference gene primer amplification. This table comes from immunoSEQ multiplex PCR, and its TCRdb copy is limited to in-frame clones, with some not included. V and J calls and clone size are given by that table; D and trimming were obtained from the DNA. This table holds under 200,000 clones, approximately 84% found once. V lost 5 bases to trimming and J lost 1 base; unmatched junction nucleotides: 7. The germline V gene has CDR1 PRHDT and CDR2 FYEKMQ (reference sequence). The CDR3 length is 17 residues. This TCR was sampled from a woman older than 75 with acute or convalescent COVID-19. What was sequenced was peripheral blood. This chain joins TRBV13 and TRBJ1-3, with TRBD1 identical over 11 bases. CDR3 sequence: CASSGGTGGRSGNTIYF. In nucleotides, the CDR3 is TGTGCCAGCAGCGGAGGGACAGGGGGGAGGTCTGGAAACACCATATATTTT.